This paragraph reports one T cell receptor beta chain. Germline CDR1 is SGHTA and CDR2 is FQGNSA. The CDR3 totals 15 residues. The V end lost 5 bases, the J end lost 2 bases, and 16 bases lay between the germline ends. This entry comes from a study of T cells after yellow fever vaccination. MiXCR, applied by TCRdb to the 5' RACE reads, yields one record per CDR3 protein. The sample lists 200,000 to 300,000 distinct CDR3 sequences, less than 8.5% occurring once. Sequenced material: CD4+ T cells sorted from PBMCs, taken 15 days after the yellow fever booster vaccination. The chain carries TRBV7-2 and TRBJ2-7; D call uncertain. This clonotype originated in a man aged 25 to 45 who received the YFV17D yellow fever vaccine. The CDR3 region has the DNA TGTGCCAGCAGCCCTCCCCTAGTACCCACCTACGAGCAGTACTTC. Amino acids: CASSPPLVPTYEQYF.